The sample holds many counts of the clone carrying this TCR beta chain. Antigen: not known. This sample was taken from a study of neurological immune-mediated disorders. Broader study findings: HTLV-1-associated myelopathy had the most TCR clonal expansion, whereas multiple sclerosis had the least (lower than in healthy controls). Subjects shared no identical expanded-clone CDR3 amino acid sequences, suggesting private TCR-beta repertoires in all groups.

The CDR3 totals 14 residues. V trimming: 5 bases; J trimming: 9 bases; junction bases outside the gene matches: 10. Germline assignment: CDR1 SGHAT and CDR2 FQNNGV. CD4+ or CD8+ T cells, 1 million per library, were used for sorted libraries. TCRdb fed the 5' RACE reads into MiXCR, producing one record per CDR3 protein. The sample lists approximately 30,000 distinct CDR3 sequences, 5.5% to 6% occurring once. The V gene is TRBV11-2, the J gene TRBJ2-1; TRBD1 matches at 7 bases. The sequencing input was CD4+ T cells from blood. The origin of this receptor is a woman aged 45-65 years in good health. CDR3 sequence: CASSPLTGKGEQFF. CDR3 sequence (DNA): TGTGCCAGCAGCCCGTTGACAGGGAAGGGTGAGCAGTTCTTC.